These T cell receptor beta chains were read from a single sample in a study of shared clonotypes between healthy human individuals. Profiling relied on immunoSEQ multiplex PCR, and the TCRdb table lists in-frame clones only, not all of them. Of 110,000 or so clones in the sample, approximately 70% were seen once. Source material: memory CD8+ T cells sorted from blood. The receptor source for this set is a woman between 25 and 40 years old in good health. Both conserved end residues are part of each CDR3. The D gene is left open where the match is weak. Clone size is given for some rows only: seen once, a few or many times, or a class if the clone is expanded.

CASGQSHINTGELFF,TGTGCCAGCGGACAGTCTCACATAAACACCGGGGAGCTGTTTTTT,.,.,TRBV11-2,TRBJ2-2
CASREHRGPSYEQYF,TGTGCCAGCAGGGAGCACAGGGGGCCCTCCTACGAGCAGTACTTC,.,TRBD1,TRBV7-8,TRBJ2-7
CASSIGTFFYEQYF,TGTGCCAGTAGTATTGGGACATTTTTCTACGAGCAGTACTTC,.,.,TRBV19,TRBJ2-7
CASSDAGGGNEQFF,TGTGCCAGCAGTGACGCGGGAGGGGGGAATGAGCAGTTCTTC,.,TRBD2,TRBV6-6,TRBJ2-1
CASSYAHGRGDEQFF,TGTGCCAGCAGTTACGCCCACGGGAGGGGGGATGAGCAGTTCTTC,.,TRBD2,TRBV6-6,TRBJ2-1
CSASGRETQYF,TGCAGTGCTTCCGGGAGAGAGACCCAGTACTTC,.,.,TRBV20-1,TRBJ2-5
CASSHPPTSTTDTQYF,TGTGCCAGCAGCCACCCCCCGACTAGCACAACAGATACGCAGTATTTT,.,TRBD2,TRBV9,TRBJ2-3
CASSLGGNTEAFF,TGTGCCAGCAGTTTAGGGGGGAACACTGAAGCTTTCTTT,.,.,TRBV27,TRBJ1-1
CASSSTSGQETQYF,TGTGCCAGCAGCTCTACTAGCGGCCAAGAGACCCAGTACTTC,.,TRBD2,TRBV7-9,TRBJ2-5
CASSARDRGETQYF,TGTGCCAGCAGTGCCCGGGATAGGGGCGAGACCCAGTACTTC,.,.,TRBV25-1,TRBJ2-5
CASSQTGSSYEQYF,TGTGCCAGCAGTCAGACAGGTAGCTCCTACGAGCAGTACTTC,.,.,TRBV28,TRBJ2-7
CASSFGTSGNTIYF,TGCGCCAGCAGCTTCGGCACGTCTGGAAACACCATATATTTT,once,.,TRBV5-1,TRBJ1-3
CASSGQGVRSNQPQHF,TGTGCCAGTAGTGGACAGGGGGTTCGCAGCAATCAGCCCCAGCATTTT,.,TRBD1,TRBV19,TRBJ1-5
CASSEAPAGPYEQYF,TGTGCCAGCAGTGAAGCGCCAGCGGGACCTTACGAGCAGTACTTC,.,TRBD2,TRBV6-1,TRBJ2-7
CASSAQGGGETQYF,TGCGCCAGCAGCGCTCAGGGGGGCGGAGAGACCCAGTACTTC,.,.,TRBV10-2,TRBJ2-5
CASSYGAAGEETQYF,TGTGCCAGCAGTTATGGGGCAGCCGGTGAGGAGACCCAGTACTTC,.,.,TRBV6-5,TRBJ2-5
CASSRDREMTDTQYF,TGCGCCAGCAGCCGGGACAGGGAGATGACAGATACGCAGTATTTT,.,TRBD1,TRBV5-1,TRBJ2-3
CASSVRSGMVYEQYF,TGTGCCAGCAGCGTTAGGTCAGGGATGGTCTACGAGCAGTACTTC,.,.,TRBV7-8,TRBJ2-7
CAISGRTSGNLNTQYF,TGTGCCATCAGTGGTCGGACTAGCGGGAACCTGAATACGCAGTATTTT,once,TRBD2,TRBV10-3,TRBJ2-3
CASSLAQFYEQYF,TGTGCCAGCAGCTTAGCTCAGTTCTACGAGCAGTACTTC,.,.,TRBV7-6,TRBJ2-7
CASSQEDRGSYEQYF,TGCGCCAGCAGCCAAGAGGACAGGGGATCCTACGAGCAGTACTTC,.,TRBD1,TRBV4-1,TRBJ2-7
CASSEEASGRGDTQYF,TGTGCCAGCAGTGAAGAGGCTAGCGGGAGGGGTGATACGCAGTATTTT,few,TRBD2,TRBV25-1,TRBJ2-3
CATSRDQGPAGRAF,TGTGCCACCAGCAGAGATCAGGGTCCGGCAGGGAGAGCATTT,once,.,TRBV15,TRBJ2-3
CAWTGGGYGYTF,TGTGCCTGGACGGGAGGCGGCTATGGCTACACCTTC,few,.,TRBV30,TRBJ1-2
CASSLVRVEAGRYEQYF,TGCGCCAGCAGCTTAGTAAGGGTGGAAGCGGGACGATATGAGCAGTACTTC,.,TRBD2,TRBV5-1,TRBJ2-7
CASSQVPLSGRAYEQYF,TGTGCCAGCAGCCAAGTCCCCCTTAGCGGGAGGGCTTACGAGCAGTACTTC,.,TRBD2,TRBV4-2,TRBJ2-7
CASRPTGGYEQYF,TGTGCCAGCAGACCGACAGGGGGATACGAGCAGTACTTC,.,.,TRBV21-1,TRBJ2-7
CATSREYLAGGSYEQYF,TGTGCCACCAGCAGAGAATATCTAGCGGGGGGCTCCTACGAGCAGTACTTC,once,TRBD2,TRBV15,TRBJ2-7
CASSLGLVGSYEQYF,TGCGCCAGCAGCCTGGGACTAGTGGGCTCCTACGAGCAGTACTTC,.,TRBD2,TRBV4-1,TRBJ2-7
CASKPGHTNYGYTF,TGTGCCAGCAAACCGGGACACACTAACTATGGCTACACCTTC,many,.,TRBV27,TRBJ1-2
CASSLYRQGQFF,TGTGCCAGCAGTTTATATCGACAGGGGCAGTTCTTC,.,TRBD1,TRBV28,TRBJ2-1
CASKGTGAYEQYF,TGTGCCAGTAAAGGGACAGGGGCGTACGAGCAGTACTTC,once,TRBD1,TRBV19,TRBJ2-7
CASSLWTGWTEAFF,TGTGCCAGCAGCTTATGGACAGGGTGGACTGAAGCTTTCTTT,few,TRBD1,TRBV11-2,TRBJ1-1
CASSYRDNYGYTF,TGTGCCAGCAGTTACCGGGACAACTATGGCTACACCTTC,.,.,TRBV6-5,TRBJ1-2
CASSRGDLNTEAFF,TGCGCCAGCAGCCGGGGGGACCTGAACACTGAAGCTTTCTTT,.,.,TRBV5-1,TRBJ1-1
CASSTTGVVTEAFF,TGTGCCAGCAGTACGACAGGGGTCGTCACTGAAGCTTTCTTT,.,TRBD1,TRBV2,TRBJ1-1
CASSLFLGLRDEQYF,TGTGCCAGCAGTTTGTTTCTAGGGCTTAGGGACGAGCAGTACTTC,.,.,TRBV28,TRBJ2-7
CASSVTPSYEQYF,TGTGCCAGCAGCGTAACCCCCTCCTACGAGCAGTACTTC,.,.,TRBV9,TRBJ2-7
CASSPGTDTGELFF,TGCGCCAGCAGCCCCGGGACAGACACCGGGGAGCTGTTTTTT,few,TRBD1,TRBV5-1,TRBJ2-2
CASSLGEAGHSTDTQYF,TGTGCCAGCAGTCTGGGGGAAGCGGGTCATAGCACAGATACGCAGTATTTT,.,.,TRBV27,TRBJ2-3
CASSQDENSNQPQHF,TGCGCCAGCAGCCAAGATGAGAACAGCAATCAGCCCCAGCATTTT,.,.,TRBV4-1,TRBJ1-5
CASNLMVAQPQHF,TGTGCCAGCAACCTAATGGTGGCTCAGCCCCAGCATTTT,.,.,TRBV28,TRBJ1-5
CASSEEGGSTYEQYF,TGTGCCAGCAGTGAAGAGGGCGGGAGTACCTACGAGCAGTACTTC,.,TRBD2,TRBV6-1,TRBJ2-7
CASSGWGGYGYTF,TGTGCCAGCAGCGGGTGGGGAGGATATGGCTACACCTTC,.,.,TRBV9,TRBJ1-2
CASSEGPLAGVSNEQYF,TGTGCCAGCAGTGAAGGACCACTAGCGGGAGTGAGTAACGAGCAGTACTTC,.,TRBD2,TRBV2,TRBJ2-7